These 20 T cell receptor beta chains share one sample of origin, sequenced in a study of T-cell memory formation after mild COVID-19. MiXCR, run by TCRdb on the 5' RACE reads, gives a single entry per CDR3 protein. The sample carries fewer than 650,000 distinct CDR3 sequences, 15% to 20% recorded once. The sequenced sample consisted of PBMCs or a T cell subset sorted from them (not recorded which). Receptors originate from an adult woman who had mild COVID-19 (a few samples of this study predate the infection). Cell type and time point are not known.

This clonotype has a handful of counts. The chain employs TRBV9 and TRBJ1-1; D not certain. Deletions cut 3 bases from V and 2 bases from J, with 11 bases between. The germline V gene encodes CDR1 SGDLS and CDR2 YYNGEE. The CDR3 covers 14 residues. In DNA form, the CDR3 reads TGTGCCAGCAGCGCCTGGGGAGGCAACACTGAAGCTTTCTTT. Its translation is CASSAWGGNTEAFF.

V gene TRBV18 combines with J gene TRBJ1-2, with 7 nucleotides matching TRBD1. CDR3 length equals 13 residues. Germline assignment: CDR1 KGHSH and CDR2 LQKENI. V gave up 5 bases and J gave up 8 bases; unmatched junction bases: 8. For the CDR3, the DNA is TGTGCCAGCTCATCAGGACAGGATAAAGGCTACACCTTC. It encodes CASSSGQDKGYTF.

CDR3 residues: CASSLVGGNSPLHF. CDR3 bases: TGTGCCAGCAGCCTGGTCGGGGGAAATTCACCCCTCCACTTT. The chain employs TRBV14 and TRBJ1-6; tentative D call: TRBD1 (5 bases). Between the trimmed V and J ends, which lost 4 bases and 7 bases, there was a span of 11 bases. The germline V gene has CDR1 SGHDN and CDR2 FVKESK. The CDR3 spans 14 residues.

The chain employs TRBV20-1 and TRBJ1-5; perhaps TRBD1 as D (5 bases). Per germline, CDR1 DFQATT and CDR2 SNEGSKA (reference sequence). This CDR3 is built from 13 residues. V was pared by 5 bases and J by 1 base, with 9 bases between. The CDR3 nucleotides read TGCAGTGCTGGGGCGGCAAGCAATCAGCCCCAGCATTTT. This codes for CSAGAASNQPQHF.

This clonotype came up a few times. The rearrangement uses TRBV11-2 and TRBJ1-2; 7 nucleotides line up with TRBD1. Germline CDR1 and CDR2: SGHAT and FQNNGV. With 4 bases clipped from V and 6 bases from J, the junction kept 5 bases outside the gene matches. The CDR3 sequence is 13 residues long. The CDR3 reads CASSSTGADGYTF. The CDR3 bases are TGTGCCAGCAGCTCAACAGGGGCGGATGGCTACACCTTC.

The J gene is TRBJ2-7, the V gene TRBV5-1; a possible D gene is TRBD1 (6 bases). This CDR3 spans 13 amino acids. Germline V CDR1 and CDR2: SGHRS, YFSETQ. Trimming took 0 bases from V and 5 from J, leaving 9 bases between them. The CDR3 protein is CASSLDRANEQYF. CDR3 nucleotides: TGCGCCAGCAGCTTGGACAGGGCCAACGAGCAGTACTTC.

The V call is TRBV6-5, the J call TRBJ2-2, with 10 bases lining up with TRBD1. Per the germline V gene, CDR1 is MNHEY and CDR2 is SVGAGI. The V segment lost 6 bases and the J segment 3 bases; nucleotides outside the gene matches: 4. CDR3 length: 15 residues. Here the CDR3 reads CASRPDRGHTGELFF. For the CDR3, the DNA is TGTGCCAGCAGACCCGACAGGGGGCACACCGGGGAGCTGTTTTTT.

A few counts support this clonotype. The chain uses TRBV20-1 and TRBJ2-7; a possible D gene is TRBD1 (5 bases). The germline gives CDR1 DFQATT, CDR2 SNEGSKA (reference sequence). The CDR3 has 12 amino acids. The germline V and J ends were trimmed by 3 bases and 7 bases, with 13 bases remaining between them. This CDR3 is CSARRRAGEQYF. The DNA of the CDR3 is TGCAGTGCTAGGCGCAGGGCCGGGGAGCAGTACTTC.

This clonotype was observed a few times. CDR3 sequence (DNA): TGCAGTGCTCGCCCTATAGAGCGGAGCCGCTCCTACGAGCAGTACTTC. It is translated as CSARPIERSRSYEQYF. This sequence joins TRBV20-1 and TRBJ2-7, with D perhaps TRBD2 (5 bases). Germline V gives CDR1 DFQATT, CDR2 SNEGSKA (reference sequence). Trimming took off 5 bases at V and 0 bases at J, with 20 bases between the two ends. The length of the CDR3 is 16 residues.

The chain uses TRBV29-1 and TRBJ2-7; 9 nucleotides align to TRBD1. Germline V lookup: CDR1 SQVTM, CDR2 ANQGSEA. V lost 1 base, J lost 0 bases, and 4 bases stayed unmatched. The CDR3 sequence is 15 residues long. Written as DNA, the CDR3 is TGCAGCGTTGAAGTGGGGACAGGGTACTCCTACGAGCAGTACTTC. It encodes CSVEVGTGYSYEQYF.

This clonotype was found a few times. V gene TRBV7-2 combines with J gene TRBJ2-5; maybe TRBD2 (7 bases). V was trimmed by 3 bases and J by 8 bases, leaving 19 bases between them. The CDR3 has 15 residues. Germline assignment: CDR1 SGHTA and CDR2 FQGNSA. The CDR3 DNA sequence: TGTGCCAGCAGCTTGGGCGGGGGCAGATCGGATACCCAGTACTTC. Protein sequence: CASSLGGGRSDTQYF.

This chain joins TRBV30 and TRBJ2-3; the D gene is possibly TRBD1 (5 bases). V lost 5 bases and J lost 0, with 15 bases in between. CDR3 length: 15 residues. Germline assignment: CDR1 GTSNPN and CDR2 SVGIG (reference sequence). CDR3 protein: CAWEQAITSTDTQYF. The CDR3 DNA follows: TGTGCCTGGGAACAGGCGATTACTAGCACAGATACGCAGTATTTT.

The sample holds a few counts of this clonotype. The chain uses TRBV5-5 and TRBJ2-5; 9 bases are a match to TRBD1. CDR3 length: 16 residues. V was pared by 1 base and J by 0 bases, with 4 bases of the junction left unmatched. From germline, CDR1 is SGHKS and CDR2 YYEKEE (reference sequence). The CDR3 spells CASSLFGQGYQETQYF. In DNA form, the CDR3 reads TGTGCCAGCAGCTTGTTCGGACAGGGGTACCAAGAGACCCAGTACTTC. Full variable domain (rest looked up from reference TRBV5-5 and TRBJ2-5): DAGVTQSPTHLIKTRGQQVTLRCSPISGHKSVSWYQQVLGQGPQFIFQYYEKEERGRGNFPDRFSARQFPNYSSELNVNALLLGDSALYLCASSLFGQGYQETQYFGPGTRLLVL.

This clonotype has a handful of counts. The chain links TRBV15 to TRBJ2-1, with TRBD2 matching 7 bases. V lost 0 bases to trimming and J lost 4 bases; unmatched junction nucleotides: 6. Per the germline V gene, CDR1 is LNHNV and CDR2 is YYDKDF (reference sequence). The CDR3 length is 16 residues. CDR3 nucleotide sequence: TGTGCCACCAGCAGAGATAGCAGCGGGGTTTACAATGAGCAGTTCTTC. Protein product: CATSRDSSGVYNEQFF.

In its sample, this clonotype was seen a few times. The chain joins TRBV9 to TRBJ2-7; no clear D gene. Germline-derived CDR1 and CDR2 are SGDLS and YYNGEE. The CDR3 contains 10 residues. This chain's CDR3 is CARSSYEQYF. Here the CDR3 DNA reads TGTGCTAGGAGCTCCTACGAGCAGTACTTC.

The J gene is TRBJ2-1, the V gene TRBV7-9; possibly TRBD2 for D (7 bases). Between the trimmed V and J ends, which lost 1 base and 2 bases, there was a span of 15 bases. CDR3 size: 17 residues. The V gene's germline CDR1 is SEHNR and CDR2 FQNEAQ (reference sequence). The CDR3 is CASSLEGGVRAYNEQFF. DNA of the CDR3: TGTGCCAGCAGCTTAGAGGGGGGGGTAAGAGCCTACAATGAGCAGTTCTTC.

This clonotype showed up just a few times. CDR3 sequence: CASSLDSRGTEAFF. CDR3 bases: TGCGCCAGCAGCTTGGACTCCCGGGGCACTGAAGCTTTCTTT. V is TRBV5-1 and J is TRBJ1-1, with D unresolved. The CDR3 contains 14 residues. The V gene lost 0 bases and the J gene lost 4 bases, with 10 bases spanning the gap. Germline CDR1 SGHRS, CDR2 YFSETQ.

The chain is built from TRBV7-2 and TRBJ1-1, with 7 bases that match TRBD1. Per germline, CDR1 SGHTA and CDR2 FQGNSA. CDR3 length equals 14 residues. The trim removed 7 bases at V and 0 bases at J, leaving 5 bases unmatched. CDR3 nucleotides: TGTGCCAGCAACCCGACAGGGATGAACACTGAAGCTTTCTTT. It translates to CASNPTGMNTEAFF.

The rearrangement joins TRBV30 to TRBJ2-5; 10 bases are a match to TRBD1. The CDR3 runs 14 residues. Germline V gene lookup returns CDR1 GTSNPN and CDR2 SVGIG (reference sequence). The J segment lost 7 bases and the V segment lost 2 bases, leaving 7 bases of the junction unmatched. The CDR3, as DNA: TGTGCCTGGAGTACCGGGACAGGGGAGGGGACCCAGTACTTC. Its protein is CAWSTGTGEGTQYF.

This chain links TRBV12-3 or TRBV12-4 with TRBJ2-3; D is ambiguous. V lost 6 bases and J lost 2, with 9 bases in between. The CDR3 is 13 amino acids. CDR3 sequence reads: CASRLHVTDTQYF. The CDR3 bases are TGTGCCAGCAGGTTACACGTCACAGATACGCAGTATTTT.